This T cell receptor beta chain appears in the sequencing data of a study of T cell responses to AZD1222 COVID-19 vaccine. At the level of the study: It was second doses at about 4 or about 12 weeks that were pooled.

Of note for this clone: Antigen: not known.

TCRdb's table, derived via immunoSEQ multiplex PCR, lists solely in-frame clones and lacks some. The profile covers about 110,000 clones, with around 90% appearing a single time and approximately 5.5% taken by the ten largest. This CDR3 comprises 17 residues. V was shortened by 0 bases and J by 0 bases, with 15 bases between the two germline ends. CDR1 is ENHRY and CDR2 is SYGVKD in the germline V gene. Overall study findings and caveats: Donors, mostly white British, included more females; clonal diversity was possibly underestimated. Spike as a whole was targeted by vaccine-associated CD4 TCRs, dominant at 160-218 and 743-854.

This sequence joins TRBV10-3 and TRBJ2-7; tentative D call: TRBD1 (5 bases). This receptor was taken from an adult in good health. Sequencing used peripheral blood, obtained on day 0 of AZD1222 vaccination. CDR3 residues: CAISESKGVLPSYEQYF. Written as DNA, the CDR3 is TGTGCCATCAGTGAGTCGAAAGGGGTCTTGCCCTCCTACGAGCAGTACTTC.